These 4 T cell receptor beta chains were all obtained from the same sample, sequenced in a study of blood T cell repertoires in COVID-19. TCRdb's copy holds only in-frame clones and misses some; the assay was immunoSEQ multiplex PCR. The table shows under 250,000 clones, with about 80% occurring only once. Sequences were obtained from PBMCs or T cells enriched from blood (not recorded which). The receptor set was obtained from a woman between 40 and 50 years old with acute COVID-19.

The chain couples TRBV6-2 or TRBV6-3 to TRBJ2-2; 7 bases agree with TRBD2. CDR1 and CDR2 (germline): MNHEY, SVGEGT. CDR3 length: 16 amino acids. After removal of 4 bases from V and 4 bases from J, the junction contained 9 bases not matched to a gene. The CDR3 nucleotides are TGTGCCAGCAGTTTCTCCCAGCGGGGAGGCACCGGGGAGCTGTTTTTT. Protein: CASSFSQRGGTGELFF.

The chain has TRBV3-1 (or the pseudogene TRBV3-2) and TRBJ1-1, with 7 bases identical to TRBD1. The CDR3 is 14 amino acids. Germline-derived CDR1 and CDR2 are LGHDT and YNNKEL (reference sequence). Trimming removed 7 bases from V and 4 bases from J; junction bases left unmatched: 9. The CDR3 region is CASTLRGHGTEAFF. CDR3 in DNA: TGTGCCAGCACCCTAAGGGGGCATGGCACTGAAGCTTTCTTT.

This chain connects TRBV24-1 to TRBJ2-7; maybe TRBD1 (5 bases). This CDR3 spans 16 amino acids. Germline CDR1 is KGHDR and CDR2 is SFDVKD. V was cut by 3 bases and J by 0 bases, with 14 bases left in between. CDR3 coding DNA: TGTGCCACCAGTGATCCACGACAGACCAGCTCCTACGAGCAGTACTTC. It is translated as CATSDPRQTSSYEQYF.

This clone was seen a handful of times. The genes are TRBV3-1 (or the pseudogene TRBV3-2) and TRBJ2-2, with D possibly being TRBD1 (5 bases). V lost 7 bases to trimming and J lost 5 bases, with 17 bases between them. Germline CDR1 is LGHDT and CDR2 is YNNKEL (reference sequence). The CDR3 loop spans 15 amino acids. The CDR3 spells CASTPTGIATGELFF. CDR3 bases: TGTGCCAGCACCCCTACAGGTATTGCGACCGGGGAGCTGTTTTTT.